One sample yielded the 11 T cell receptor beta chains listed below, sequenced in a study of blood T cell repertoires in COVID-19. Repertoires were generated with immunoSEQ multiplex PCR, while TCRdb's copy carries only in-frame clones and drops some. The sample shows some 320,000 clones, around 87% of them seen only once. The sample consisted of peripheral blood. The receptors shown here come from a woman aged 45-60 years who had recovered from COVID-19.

This chain's CDR3 is CASSQVGETQYF. The CDR3 DNA is TGTGCCAGCAGCCAAGTCGGGGAGACCCAGTACTTC. The J gene is TRBJ2-5, the V gene TRBV14, with no clear D. V was pared by 1 base and J by 5 bases, with 5 bases between. This CDR3 spans 12 amino acids. The V gene's germline CDR1 is SGHDN and CDR2 FVKESK.

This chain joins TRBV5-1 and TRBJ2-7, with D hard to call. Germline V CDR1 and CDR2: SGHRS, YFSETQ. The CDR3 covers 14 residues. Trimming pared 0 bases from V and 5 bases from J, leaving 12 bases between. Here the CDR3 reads CASSLVVGRDEQYF. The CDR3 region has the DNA TGCGCCAGCAGCTTGGTCGTAGGTCGGGACGAGCAGTACTTC. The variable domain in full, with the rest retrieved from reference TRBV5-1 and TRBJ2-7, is KAGVTQTPRYLIKTRGQQVTLSCSPISGHRSVSWYQQTPGQGLQFLFEYFSETQRNKGNFPGRFSGRQFSNSRSEMNVSTLELGDSALYLCASSLVVGRDEQYFGPGTRLTVT.

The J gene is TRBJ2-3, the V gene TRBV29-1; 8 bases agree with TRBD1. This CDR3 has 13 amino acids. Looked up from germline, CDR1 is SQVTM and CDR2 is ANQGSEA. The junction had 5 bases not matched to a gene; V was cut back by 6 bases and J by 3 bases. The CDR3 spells CSVERTGTDTQYF. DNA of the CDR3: TGCAGCGTGGAAAGGACAGGGACAGATACGCAGTATTTT.

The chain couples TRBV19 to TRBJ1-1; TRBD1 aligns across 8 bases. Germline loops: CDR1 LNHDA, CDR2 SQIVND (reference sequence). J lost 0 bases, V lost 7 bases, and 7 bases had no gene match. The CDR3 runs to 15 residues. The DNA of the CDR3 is TGTGCCAGTAACCAAGACAGGGGATTGAACACTGAAGCTTTCTTT. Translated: CASNQDRGLNTEAFF. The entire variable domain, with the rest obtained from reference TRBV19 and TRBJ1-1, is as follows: DGGITQSPKYLFRKEGQNVTLSCEQNLNHDAMYWYRQDPGQGLRLIYYSQIVNDFQKGDIAEGYSVSREKKESFPLTVTSAQKNPTAFYLCASNQDRGLNTEAFFGQGTRLTVV.

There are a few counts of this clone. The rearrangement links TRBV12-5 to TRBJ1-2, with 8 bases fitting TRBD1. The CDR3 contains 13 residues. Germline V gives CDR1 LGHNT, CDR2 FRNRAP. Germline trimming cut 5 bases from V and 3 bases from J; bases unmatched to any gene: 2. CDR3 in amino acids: CASGTGQDYGYTF. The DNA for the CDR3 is TGTGCTAGTGGTACGGGACAGGACTATGGCTACACCTTC.

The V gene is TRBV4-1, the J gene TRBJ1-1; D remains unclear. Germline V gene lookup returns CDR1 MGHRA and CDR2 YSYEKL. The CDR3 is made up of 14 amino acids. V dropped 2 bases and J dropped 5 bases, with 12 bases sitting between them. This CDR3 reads CASSQQLADTEAFF. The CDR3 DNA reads TGCGCCAGCAGCCAACAGTTAGCGGATACTGAAGCTTTCTTT.

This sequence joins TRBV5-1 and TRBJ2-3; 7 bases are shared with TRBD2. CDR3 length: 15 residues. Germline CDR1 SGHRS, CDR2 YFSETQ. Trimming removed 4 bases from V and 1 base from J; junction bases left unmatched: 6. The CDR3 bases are TGCGCCAGCAGCCCCCGGGGGGAGGGCACAGATACGCAGTATTTT. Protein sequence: CASSPRGEGTDTQYF.

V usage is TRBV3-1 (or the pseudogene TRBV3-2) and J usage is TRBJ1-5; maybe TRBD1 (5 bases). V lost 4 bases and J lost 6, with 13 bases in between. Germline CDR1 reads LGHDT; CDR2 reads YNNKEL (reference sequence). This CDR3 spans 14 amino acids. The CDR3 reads CASSPSGGVQPQHF. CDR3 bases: TGTGCCAGCAGCCCTTCCGGGGGGGTTCAGCCCCAGCATTTT.

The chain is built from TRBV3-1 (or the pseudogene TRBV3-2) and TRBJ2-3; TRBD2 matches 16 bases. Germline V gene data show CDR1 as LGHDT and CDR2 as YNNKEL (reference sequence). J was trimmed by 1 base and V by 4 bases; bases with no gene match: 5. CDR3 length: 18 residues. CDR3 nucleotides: TGTGCCAGCAGCCCGGGACTAGCGGGAGGGCCGGGCACAGATACGCAGTATTTT. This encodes CASSPGLAGGPGTDTQYF.

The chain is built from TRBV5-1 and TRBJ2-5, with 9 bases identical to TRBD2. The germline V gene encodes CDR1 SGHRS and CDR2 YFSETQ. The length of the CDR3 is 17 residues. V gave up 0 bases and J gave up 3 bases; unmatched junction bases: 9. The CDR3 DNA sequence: TGCGCCAGCAGCTTGGTAGGGGGGACTAGCTGGGAAGAGACCCAGTACTTC. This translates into CASSLVGGTSWEETQYF.

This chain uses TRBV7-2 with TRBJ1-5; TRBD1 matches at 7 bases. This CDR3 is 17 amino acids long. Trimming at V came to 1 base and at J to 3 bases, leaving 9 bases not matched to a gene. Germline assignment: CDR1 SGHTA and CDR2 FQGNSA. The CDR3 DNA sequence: TGTGCCAGCAGCTTAGAGGAGACAGGGTATTACAATCAGCCCCAGCATTTT. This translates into CASSLEETGYYNQPQHF.